A single T cell receptor (beta chain) is shown here with its context. The antigen it binds to is not known. Base qualities are not provided; no much larger clone lies one nucleotide away. This record belongs to a study of T cells in localized non-small cell lung cancer (TCRdb year 2020). Regarding the complete study: T cell repertoires of more than 200 early-stage NSCLC patients were analyzed, with tumors being compared against uninvolved tumor-adjacent lungs. The cohort comprised 200 to 300 treatment-naïve NSCLC patients with resected, localized lung tumors. A mean age of around 66 years was recorded for the NSCLC patients, of whom around 120 were male and about 100 were female.

At diagnosis, tumor, uninvolved tumor-adjacent lung and peripheral blood were collected and then preserved as a mix of FFPE and fresh-frozen material. Blood samples were analyzed as peripheral blood mononuclear cells for TCR repertoire profiling. CDR1 and CDR2 are drawn from the germline V gene: SNHLY, FYNNEI. The cysteine opens and the phenylalanine closes a CDR3 of 16 amino acids. Just CDR3 DNA is preserved here, 48 bases in frame from base 1. V loses 5 bases, J loses 0 bases, and the germline ends lie 14 bases apart. TCR beta CDR3 regions were sequenced from DNA using the immunoSEQ Assay. As for the original processing: To compute T cell density, TCR beta template counts were normalized to usable DNA, which was estimated by amplifying housekeeping genes. Using the preseqR package, richness was estimated by extrapolating to 120,000 templates for tissue samples and 400,000 templates for PBMC samples. Clonality was defined by subtracting Pielou's evenness from one. Tissue-enriched TCRs were identified through differential abundance testing performed on productive amino-acid clonotypes, with a minimum total count of 5 and an alpha of 0.1. Repertoire overlap between compartments was quantified with the Jaccard Index and Morisita Overlap Index. GLIPH grouped TCR beta CDR3s together with public tetramer-defined viral CDR3s, and a viral motif had to include at least three viral sequences and also show V-gene enrichment. Imported from immuneACCESS, the table was reduced by TCRdb to in-frame sequences with V and J called. These copies leave out some clones; in studies compared against another copy, an unresolved V gene accounts for under half, and the cause of the remainder is not known. V, J and clone size are those of that table, while D and trimming were read from the DNA. The sample data list tens of thousands of clones, and 88% of these were observed just once. The top ten clones comprise around 20% of the sample.

Study-wide findings and limitations: A median of 57 of the top 100 tumor clones turned up in the paired uninvolved adjacent lung, and 25 to 30 of those clones also ranked among the top 100 of that same adjacent lung. Uninvolved tumor-adjacent lung showed the highest T cell clonality, higher than tumor, which suggests more focused antigenic responses in the adjacent lung. Higher blood T cell density associated with longer overall survival, while higher adjacent-lung clonality associated with shorter survival. Because multi-region sequencing of the tumors was not done, intratumor heterogeneity could not be ruled out. Because the study design was exploratory, TCR variables were selected using unadjusted p-values without false-discovery rate correction.

The origin of this receptor is a woman aged 40-69 years with stage I squamous cell lung carcinoma. The rearrangement joined TRBV2 to TRBJ1-3, with the D segment identity uncertain. The sequencing here drew on peripheral blood, taken before any cancer treatment. The CDR3 here reads CASSLNGGSSGNTIYF. The bases are TGTGCCAGCAGTCTCAACGGAGGGAGCTCTGGAAACACCATATATTTT.